This T cell receptor beta chain was profiled in a study of cytomegalovirus exposure and HLA in healthy donors. Turning to this clone: The antigen is undetermined.

The length of the CDR3 is 16 residues. Germline loops: CDR1 ENHRY, CDR2 SYGVKD. V dropped 6 bases and J dropped 7 bases, with 21 bases sitting between them. The PCR was carried out with 60 Vbeta primers and 13 Jbeta primers. Sequencing used immunoSEQ multiplex PCR; TCRdb keeps in-frame clones, though not all of them. The sample includes some 120,000 clones, more than 65% of them seen just once. Study-level points and caveats: It is likely that the observed cluster of highly shared sequence variants was a sequencing artifact. Most subjects had HLA-A and HLA-B alleles reportedly predicted accurately by TCR beta sequences. For TCR beta chains, V- and J-gene trimming was later linked to a missense DCLRE1C variant.

The TCR was taken from a woman between 40 and 50 years old in good health and CMV-seropositive. The chain recombines TRBV10-3 with TRBJ2-2; possible D gene TRBD1, 5 bases. Sequenced material: PBMCs. CDR3 sequence (DNA): TGTGCCATCAGGGCTAGTTCGGACAATCCCCACGGGGAGCTGTTTTTT. It yields the protein CAIRASSDNPHGELFF.